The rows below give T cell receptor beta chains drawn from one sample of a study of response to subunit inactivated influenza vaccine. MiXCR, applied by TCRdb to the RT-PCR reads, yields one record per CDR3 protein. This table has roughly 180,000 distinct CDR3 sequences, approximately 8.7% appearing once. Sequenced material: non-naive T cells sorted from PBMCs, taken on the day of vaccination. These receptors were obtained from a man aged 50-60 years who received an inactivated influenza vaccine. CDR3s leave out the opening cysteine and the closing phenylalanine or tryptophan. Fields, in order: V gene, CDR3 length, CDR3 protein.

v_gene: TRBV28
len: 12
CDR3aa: ASSHRDSQETQY

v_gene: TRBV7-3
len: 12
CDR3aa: ASSGSGGRDTQY

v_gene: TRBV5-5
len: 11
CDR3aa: ASSGVTEETQY

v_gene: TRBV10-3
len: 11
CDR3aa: AISGQVEGEQY

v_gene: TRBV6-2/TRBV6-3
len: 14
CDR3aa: ASRSLGGRIGNEQF

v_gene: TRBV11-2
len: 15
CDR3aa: ASSLVAGGRSYNEQF

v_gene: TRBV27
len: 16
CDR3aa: ASSANRGIGRVNTEAF

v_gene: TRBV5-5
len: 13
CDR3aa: ASSIEDLNTGELF

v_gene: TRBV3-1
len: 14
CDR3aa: ASSHTLGAPAEGYT

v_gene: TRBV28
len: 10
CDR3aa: ASRVTDYGYT

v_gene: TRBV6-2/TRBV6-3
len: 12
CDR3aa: ASEDRTYNSPLH

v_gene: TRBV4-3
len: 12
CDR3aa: ASSQRGRYNEQF

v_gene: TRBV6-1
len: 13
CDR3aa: ASSRHGGINYGYT

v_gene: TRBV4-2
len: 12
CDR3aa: ASTRGSGANVLT

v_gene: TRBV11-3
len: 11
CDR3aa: ASSSRIEVKQF

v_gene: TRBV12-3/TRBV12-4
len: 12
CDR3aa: ASSYTQADTEAF

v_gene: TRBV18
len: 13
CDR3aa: ASSISQGVNNEQF

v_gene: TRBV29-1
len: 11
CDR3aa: SGGASSYNEQF

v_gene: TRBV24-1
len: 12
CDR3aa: ATSGLAGEDTQY

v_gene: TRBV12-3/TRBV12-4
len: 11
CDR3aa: ASSLSQGQPQH

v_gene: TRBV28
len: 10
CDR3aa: ASSTGLYGYT

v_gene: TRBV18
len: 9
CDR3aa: ASSGQTEAF

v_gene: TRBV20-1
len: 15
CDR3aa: SARFNTGQAVNQPQH

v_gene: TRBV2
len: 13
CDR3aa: ASSAQGGDNSPLH

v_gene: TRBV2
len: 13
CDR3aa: ASSVGGTGIGPQH

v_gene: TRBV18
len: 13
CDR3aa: ASSPPGRFITEAF

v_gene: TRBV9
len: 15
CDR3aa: ASSPSGRANIGNIQY

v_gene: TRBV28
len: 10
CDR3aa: ASSLRLTGQY

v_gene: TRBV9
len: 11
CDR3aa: ASSGGLGNEQF

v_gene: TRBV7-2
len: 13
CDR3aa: ASSRSGTGYNEQF

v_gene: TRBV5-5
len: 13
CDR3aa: ASSSPSQGTTEAF

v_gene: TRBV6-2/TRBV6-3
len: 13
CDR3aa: ASSFIQGGTGELF

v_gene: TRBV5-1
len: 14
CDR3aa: ASKSGSSAQHYGYT

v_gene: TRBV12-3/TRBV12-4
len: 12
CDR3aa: ASSPLTGAHEQY

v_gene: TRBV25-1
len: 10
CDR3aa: ASSDGYNEQF